This T cell receptor (beta chain) was captured by sequencing in a study of T-cell reconstitution after alpha-beta-depleted transplantation in children. There are 9 residues in the CDR3. Germline CDR1 is MGHDK and CDR2 is SYGVNS. Worth noting for this clonotype: The junction departs from the called germline gene at one end, perhaps through a read error.

Unique molecular identifiers were incorporated into the prepared TCRbeta library. One entry per CDR3 protein, called by TCRdb with MiXCR from the PCR reads. This table holds fewer than 550,000 distinct CDR3 sequences, approximately 10% found once. The TCR sequence derives from a human donor who donated a stem cell graft to a child with acute myeloid leukemia. Specimen: PBMCs from the stem cell graft donor, collected from the stem cell graft. The J gene is TRBJ1-6, the V gene TRBV25-1; D not certain. CDR3 sequence: CARRPGPTF. DNA for the CDR3: TGTGCCAGACGGCCGGGTCCAACGTTT.